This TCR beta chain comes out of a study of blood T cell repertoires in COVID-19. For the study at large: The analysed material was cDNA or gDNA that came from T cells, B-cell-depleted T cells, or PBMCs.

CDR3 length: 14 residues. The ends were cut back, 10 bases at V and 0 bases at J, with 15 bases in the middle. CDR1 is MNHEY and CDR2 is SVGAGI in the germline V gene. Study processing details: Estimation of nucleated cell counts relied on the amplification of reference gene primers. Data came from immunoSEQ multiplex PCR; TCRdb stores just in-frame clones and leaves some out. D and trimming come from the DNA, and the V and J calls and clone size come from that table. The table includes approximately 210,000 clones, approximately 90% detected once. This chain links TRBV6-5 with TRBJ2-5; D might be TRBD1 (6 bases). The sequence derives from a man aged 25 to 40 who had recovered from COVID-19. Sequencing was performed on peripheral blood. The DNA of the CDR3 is TGTGCCACAACTCAGGGGTTTTACCAAGAGACCCAGTACTTC. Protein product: CATTQGFYQETQYF.